These T cell receptor beta chains were read from a single sample in a study of T cells after yellow fever vaccination. Using its own MiXCR run on the 5' RACE reads, TCRdb lists one record per CDR3 protein. The sample has 70,000 or so distinct CDR3 sequences, 5% to 6.5% seen once. Sequenced here: CD4+ T cells sorted from PBMCs, sampled less than 18 days after the first yellow fever vaccination. Receptors originate from a man aged 18-30 years who received the YFV17D yellow fever vaccine. CDR3s include the opening cysteine and the closing phenylalanine or tryptophan. D genes are given only for firm matches. The size entry gives once, few, many, or a class for an expanded clone.

many | - | TRBJ1-1 | TRBV28 | CAIKGRANTEAFF | TGTGCCATTAAGGGGCGTGCAAACACTGAAGCTTTCTTT
many | - | TRBJ2-7 | TRBV3-1 | CAAGGREQYF | TGTGCCGCCGGGGGTCGCGAGCAGTACTTC
medium-sized | - | TRBJ2-3 | TRBV7-2 | CASKVMGAEDTQYF | TGTGCCAGCAAAGTTATGGGGGCGGAGGATACGCAGTATTTT
many | TRBD1 | TRBJ1-2 | TRBV5-1 | CASSHNGQGAGGYTF | TGCGCCAGCAGCCACAACGGACAGGGAGCAGGTGGCTACACCTTC
many | - | TRBJ1-1 | TRBV28 | CASSLLGAGGTNTEAFF | TGTGCCAGCAGTTTACTGGGAGCAGGAGGGACGAACACTGAAGCTTTCTTT
many | - | TRBJ2-7 | TRBV6-1 | CASSDEGGGSSYEQYF | TGTGCCAGCAGTGACGAGGGGGGCGGAAGCTCCTACGAGCAGTACTTC
many | - | TRBJ1-6 | TRBV30 | CAWSVTGTYNSPLHF | TGTGCCTGGAGTGTAACCGGGACTTATAATTCACCCCTCCACTTT
many | - | TRBJ1-5 | TRBV10-2 | CASSVGTQPQHF | TGCGCCAGCAGTGTCGGTACCCAGCCCCAGCATTTT
many | TRBD1 | TRBJ2-2 | TRBV30 | CAWSVLFGTGATGELFF | TGTGCCTGGAGTGTACTCTTTGGGACAGGGGCCACCGGGGAGCTGTTTTTT
many | - | TRBJ2-7 | TRBV10-2 | CASRDYLYEQYF | TGCGCCAGCAGGGACTACCTCTACGAGCAGTACTTC
many | TRBD2 | TRBJ2-1 | TRBV3-1 | CASSQVSGGYNEQFF | TGTGCCAGCAGCCAAGTTAGCGGGGGGTACAATGAGCAGTTCTTC
many | - | TRBJ2-3 | TRBV7-2 | CASREEVAQYF | TGTGCCAGCAGGGAGGAAGTCGCGCAGTATTTT
many | - | TRBJ1-2 | TRBV5-1 | CASSTGGPENYGYTF | TGCGCCAGCAGCACGGGGGGTCCGGAAAACTATGGCTACACCTTC
many | TRBD1 | TRBJ1-1 | TRBV10-3 | CAISESRQGLNTEAFF | TGTGCCATCAGTGAGTCGAGACAGGGGCTGAACACTGAAGCTTTCTTT
many | - | TRBJ1-5 | TRBV12-3/TRBV12-4 | CASSLGSGVNQPQHF | TGTGCCAGCAGTCTCGGGTCAGGGGTAAACCAGCCCCAGCATTTT
many | TRBD1 | TRBJ2-5 | TRBV10-3 | CAISEGTEETQYF | TGTGCCATCAGTGAGGGGACAGAAGAGACCCAGTACTTC